Detailed here is one TCR beta chain. The CDR3 runs 16 residues. Germline values: CDR1 SGHKS, CDR2 YYEKEE (reference sequence). cDNA encoding TCRalpha and TCRbeta underwent two nested PCRs of roughly 17 and 9 cycles, each of which was followed by bead purification. TCRdb reworked the 5' RACE reads into one entry per CDR3 protein, no DNA. This sample carries 200,000 to 250,000 distinct CDR3 sequences, with less than 2% going to the ten biggest clones. The sample is drawn from a study of monozygotic twins with inflammatory bowel disease. Investigators pulled total RNA out of whole blood and did not sort T cells.

The TCR was taken from a human donor with ulcerative colitis or Crohn's disease, or a healthy co-twin of an affected twin (not recorded which). Sequences were obtained from blood. This chain connects TRBV5-5 to TRBJ1-4. CDR3 amino acids: CASSLVIFATNEKLFF.